This is a list of T cell receptor beta chains from one sample in a study of OX40 agonist ivuxolimab in advanced cancers. This table comes from immunoSEQ multiplex PCR, and its TCRdb copy is limited to in-frame clones, with some not included. The data contain some 50,000 clones, approximately 83% of them singletons. The sample consisted of CD4+ or CD8+ T cells sorted from blood, taken in a trial of the OX40 agonist ivuxolimab. These receptors all come from an adult with an advanced solid tumor such as melanoma, head and neck, liver or kidney cancer. Both conserved end residues are trimmed from each CDR3. The order of the fields is CDR3 length, J gene, V gene, clone size, CDR3 protein. Rows may omit the clone size; those that give it use once, few, many or a size class.

14,TRBJ2-7,TRBV19,once,ASSKGGAGQTYEQY
11,TRBJ2-7,TRBV18,NA,ASSSGASYEQY
12,TRBJ2-2,TRBV7-9,NA,ASSTRGGGGELF
13,TRBJ2-7,TRBV6-5,NA,ASRPPGQGAGEQY
15,TRBJ2-7,TRBV5-6,NA,ASSLATSGSITYEQY
11,TRBJ2-3,TRBV7-9,once,ASNPGTGDTQY
12,TRBJ1-1,TRBV11-1,once,ASSLVGGNTEAF
14,TRBJ2-7,TRBV5-1,NA,ASSFWPGQGAYEQY
14,TRBJ2-7,TRBV28,NA,ASSLGPLVSSYEQY
13,TRBJ1-4,TRBV27,NA,ASRSRTNPNEKLF
12,TRBJ2-1,TRBV5-1,once,ASSLASGYNEQF
12,TRBJ1-1,TRBV2,NA,ASTARGLNTEAF
13,TRBJ2-7,TRBV28,NA,ASSTSREYNYEQY
13,TRBJ1-5,TRBV19,NA,ASSRIDSSNQPQH
13,TRBJ2-7,TRBV5-5,NA,ASSLAGEGNYEQY
12,TRBJ1-1,TRBV7-6,few,ASSSGTGHTEAF
16,TRBJ2-1,TRBV2,NA,ASSVLAGGSPIRGEQF
12,TRBJ2-7,TRBV2,NA,ASSRDRSSYEQY
12,TRBJ2-2,TRBV7-8,NA,ASSLNLATGELF
11,TRBJ1-1,TRBV14,NA,ASSKARGTEAF
12,TRBJ2-1,TRBV19,NA,ASSTGLANNEQF
12,TRBJ1-5,TRBV19,NA,ASSPRWGSQPQH
11,TRBJ2-5,TRBV27,once,ASSLRVQETQY
15,TRBJ2-1,TRBV27,NA,ASSLGLGESSYNEQF
13,TRBJ2-1,TRBV28,NA,ASSPLAGGNNEQF
14,TRBJ2-7,TRBV30,NA,AWSEGLAGVQYEQY
12,TRBJ2-7,TRBV29-1,NA,SVLVGSSSYEQY